This T cell receptor (beta chain) was documented in a study of T-cell memory formation after mild COVID-19 (dated by TCRdb to about 2021). For the study in its entirety: TCR sequence clusters from the two donors were largely donor specific. The cohort comprised two young, previously healthy adult volunteers, one female and one male. T-cell clones expanding and contracting after mild COVID-19 in a couple of donors were tracked by longitudinal TCRalpha and TCRbeta repertoire sequencing.

Overall study outcomes, separate from this receptor: Some responding clones were found in pre-infection memory, which suggests that pre-existing cross-reactive memory T cells took part in the SARS-CoV-2 response. SARS-CoV-2 specificity was not confirmed for the second-wave clones peaking on day 37. From day 15 to 85, contracting clones showed balanced CD4/CD8 phenotypes, whereas a second wave of clones that expanded from day 15 to 37 leaned towards CD4+. Only two mild cases were covered in the study, and larger cohorts including severe cases with pre-infection samples were considered necessary. Contracting CD4+ clones turned up mainly in the CM and EM memory subsets, whereas EMRA was where CD8+ clones were enriched.

The data were produced on an Illumina NovaSeq 6000. Using 5'RACE with constant-segment primers, TCRalpha and TCRbeta cDNA libraries were constructed, with sample barcodes and unique molecular identifiers added in the process. RNA was extracted from every sample with Trizol reagent. Library amplification was performed in two PCR steps, and a second sample barcode and Illumina TruSeq adapters were introduced in the second step. The libraries were sequenced on an Illumina NovaSeq using 2 x 150 bp paired-end reads. Turning to the authors' computational methods: The reads were demultiplexed and collapsed into UMI-guided consensus sequences using migec v1.2.7. Using mixcr v2.1.11, UMI consensuses were aligned to TRA and TRB V and J templates and then assembled into clonotypes. A clonotype was counted as expanded or contracted only when both edgeR and NoisET called the clonotype significant, with the noise models trained on biological replicates. For edgeR calls, a false discovery rate-adjusted p below 0.01 and a log2 fold-change threshold of 1 were applied. As an exploratory analysis of dynamics, PCA with hierarchical clustering was applied to max-normalized trajectories of the 1000 most abundant clonotypes. Separately sequenced CD4+ and CD8+ repertoires were used to assign the CD4 or CD8 phenotype of responding clones. In-frame beta chains were kept once TCRdb had trimmed the public reads at Q25 with fastp and called clones with MiXCR. Rows are unified per CDR3 protein, each entry keeping the most common DNA and genes. The V and J calls and clone size come from TCRdb's table, not from the authors' own analysis. The sample table contains about 190,000 distinct CDR3 sequences; only one count was recorded for approximately 20% of them. Jointly, the top ten make up roughly 2.3% of the sample.

Ficoll-Paque density gradient centrifugation was used to isolate PBMCs. The germline V gene sets CDR1 to SGHNT and CDR2 to YENEEA. Reading from cysteine to phenylalanine, the CDR3 counts 15 amino acids. The DNA shown is the 45-base CDR3, in frame from base 1. Relative to germline, V is missing 5 bases and J is missing 4 bases, with 9 bases of the junction outside any gene match. This clonotype occurred a few times. What this receptor recognizes is not known. The input lacks base qualities; no much larger clone sits a single base away. Sequencing input: PBMCs or a T cell subset sorted from them (not recorded which). This receptor chain uses TRBV11-3 and TRBJ2-3, with 7 bases matching TRBD2. This clonotype was sampled from an adult woman who had mild COVID-19 (a few samples of this study predate the infection). The sample titles of this study are shuffled in the database, so cell type and time point are left out; the donor was told from shared clones. Read as DNA, the sequence is TGTGCCAGCAGCGTCTATTCAGGGAGGGCAGATACGCAGTATTTT. It translates as CASSVYSGRADTQYF. With the portions outside the CDR3 filled from the reference TRBV11-3 and TRBJ2-3 genes, the complete variable region becomes EAGVVQSPRYKIIEKKQPVAFWCNPISGHNTLYWYLQNLGQGPELLIRYENEEAVDDSQLPKDRFSAERLKGVDSTLKIQPAELGDSAVYLCASSVYSGRADTQYFGPGTRLTVL.